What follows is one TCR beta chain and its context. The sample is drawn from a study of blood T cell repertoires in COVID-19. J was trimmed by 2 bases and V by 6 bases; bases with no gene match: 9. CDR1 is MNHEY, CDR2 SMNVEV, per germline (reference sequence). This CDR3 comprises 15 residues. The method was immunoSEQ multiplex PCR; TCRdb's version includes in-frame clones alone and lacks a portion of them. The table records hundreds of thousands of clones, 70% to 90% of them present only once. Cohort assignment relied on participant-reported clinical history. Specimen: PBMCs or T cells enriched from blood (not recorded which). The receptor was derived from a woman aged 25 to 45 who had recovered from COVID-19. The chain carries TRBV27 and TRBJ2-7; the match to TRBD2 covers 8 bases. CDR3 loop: CASRWGGGPPYEQYF. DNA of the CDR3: TGTGCCAGCAGGTGGGGCGGGGGGCCCCCCTACGAGCAGTACTTC.